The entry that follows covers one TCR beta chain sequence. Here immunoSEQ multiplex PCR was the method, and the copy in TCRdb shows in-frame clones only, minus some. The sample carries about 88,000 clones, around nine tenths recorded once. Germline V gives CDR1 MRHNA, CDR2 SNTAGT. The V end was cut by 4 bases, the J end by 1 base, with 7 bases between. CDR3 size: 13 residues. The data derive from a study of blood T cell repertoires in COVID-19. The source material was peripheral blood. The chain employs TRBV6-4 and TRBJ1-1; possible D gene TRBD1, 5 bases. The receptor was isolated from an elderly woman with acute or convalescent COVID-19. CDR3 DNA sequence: TGTGCCAGCAGTGCGCAGGGGAACACTGAAGCTTTCTTT. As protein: CASSAQGNTEAFF.